This paragraph covers one TCR beta chain sequence. Its matching antigen is unknown. The germline gives CDR1 MDHEN, CDR2 SYDVKM. The V end was cut by 1 base, the J end by 2 bases, with 7 bases between. This CDR3 region has 14 residues. The PCR used 60 Vbeta and 13 Jbeta primers. Per the original methods: It was a later analysis that counted some 80 million unique TCR beta chains, of which roughly 11 million were shared. Only in-frame clones appear in the TCRdb table, and some are missing; sequencing was by immunoSEQ multiplex PCR. V and J calls and clone size are given by that table; D and trimming were obtained from the DNA. Recorded for this sample: tens of thousands of clones. These data originate in a study of cytomegalovirus exposure and HLA in healthy donors. Study context: As an earlier analysis found, around 170 million T cells yielded over 95 million unique TCR beta sequences.

Study-wide points: Later analysis reportedly placed an Asian-associated ancestry cluster below the approximately 650-donor mean in N-insertions.

This receptor was identified in a young man in good health and CMV-seropositive. This sequence joins TRBV28 and TRBJ2-3, with D unclear. Sequencing was carried out using PBMCs. The CDR3 DNA reads TGTGCCAGCAGTTTATCTTTTTACACAGATACGCAGTATTTT. It yields the protein CASSLSFYTDTQYF.